The text below deals with one T cell receptor beta chain. This record belongs to a study of cytomegalovirus exposure and HLA in healthy donors. The V and J ends lost 6 bases and 3 bases, in that order; junction bases with no gene match: 5. The germline CDR1 and CDR2 sequences are MNHNS and SASEGT. This CDR3 region has 13 residues. Vbeta (60) and Jbeta (13) primers were used in the PCR. Here immunoSEQ multiplex PCR was the method, and the copy in TCRdb shows in-frame clones only, minus some. This repertoire shows more than 150,000 clones, 80% found once; its top ten account for 0.65% to 0.75%. The receptor comes from a boy aged 5-17 years in good health and CMV-seronegative. The sample comprised PBMCs. The V call is TRBV6-1, the J call TRBJ2-7, with 7 bases fitting TRBD1. The DNA for the CDR3 is TGTGCCAGCAGCTCCGGGACAGTCTACGAGCAGTACTTC. Translated: CASSSGTVYEQYF.